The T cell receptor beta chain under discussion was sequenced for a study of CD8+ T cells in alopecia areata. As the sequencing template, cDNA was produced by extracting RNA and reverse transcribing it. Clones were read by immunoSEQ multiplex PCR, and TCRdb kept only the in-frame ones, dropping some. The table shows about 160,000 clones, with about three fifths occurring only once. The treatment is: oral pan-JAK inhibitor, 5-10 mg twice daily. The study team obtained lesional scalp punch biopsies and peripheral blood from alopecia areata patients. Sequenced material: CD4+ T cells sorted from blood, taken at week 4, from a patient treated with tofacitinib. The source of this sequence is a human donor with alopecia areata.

CDR3 sequence reads: CASSSRTSPSYEQYF. DNA of the CDR3: TGTGCCAGCAGCTCCAGGACTAGCCCATCCTACGAGCAGTACTTC. The V call is TRBV5-4, the J call TRBJ2-7; 8 bases map to TRBD2. V gave up 3 bases and J gave up 1 base; unmatched junction bases: 6. This CDR3 has 15 residues. Germline values: CDR1 SGHNT, CDR2 YYREEE (reference sequence).